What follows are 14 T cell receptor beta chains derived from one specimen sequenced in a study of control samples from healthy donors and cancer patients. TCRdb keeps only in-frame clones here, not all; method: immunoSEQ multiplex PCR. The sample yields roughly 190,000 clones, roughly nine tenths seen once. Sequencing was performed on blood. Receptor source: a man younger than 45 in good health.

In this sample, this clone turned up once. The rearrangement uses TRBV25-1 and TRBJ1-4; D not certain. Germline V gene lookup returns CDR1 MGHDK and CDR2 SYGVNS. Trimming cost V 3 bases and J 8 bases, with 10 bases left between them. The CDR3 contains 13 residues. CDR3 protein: CASSERGSEKLFF. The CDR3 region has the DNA TGTGCCAGCAGTGAGCGAGGGTCGGAAAAACTGTTTTTT.

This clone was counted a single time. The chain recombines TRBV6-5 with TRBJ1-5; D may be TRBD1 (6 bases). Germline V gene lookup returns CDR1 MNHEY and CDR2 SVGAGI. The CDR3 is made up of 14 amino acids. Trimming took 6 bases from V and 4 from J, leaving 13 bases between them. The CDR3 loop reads CASRGQGMNQPQHF. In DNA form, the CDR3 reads TGTGCCAGCAGGGGCCAGGGGATGAATCAGCCCCAGCATTTT.

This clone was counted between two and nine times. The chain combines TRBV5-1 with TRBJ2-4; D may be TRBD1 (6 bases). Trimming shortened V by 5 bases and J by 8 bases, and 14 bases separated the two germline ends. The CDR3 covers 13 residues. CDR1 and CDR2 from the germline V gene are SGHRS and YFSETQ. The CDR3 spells CASSPQGHHIQYF. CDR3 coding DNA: TGCGCCAGCAGTCCGCAGGGACATCACATTCAGTACTTC.

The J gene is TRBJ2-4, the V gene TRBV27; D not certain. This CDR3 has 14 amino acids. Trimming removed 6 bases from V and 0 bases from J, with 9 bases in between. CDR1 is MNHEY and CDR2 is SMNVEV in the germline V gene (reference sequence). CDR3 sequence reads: CASRESGAKNIQYF. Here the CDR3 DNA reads TGTGCCAGCAGAGAGTCGGGAGCCAAAAACATTCAGTACTTC.

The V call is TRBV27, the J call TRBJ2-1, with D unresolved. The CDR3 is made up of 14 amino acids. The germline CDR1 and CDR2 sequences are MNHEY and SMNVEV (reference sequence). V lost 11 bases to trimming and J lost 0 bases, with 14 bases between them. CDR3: CAGPVKSSYNEQFF. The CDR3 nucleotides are TGTGCCGGCCCCGTTAAGAGCTCCTACAATGAGCAGTTCTTC.

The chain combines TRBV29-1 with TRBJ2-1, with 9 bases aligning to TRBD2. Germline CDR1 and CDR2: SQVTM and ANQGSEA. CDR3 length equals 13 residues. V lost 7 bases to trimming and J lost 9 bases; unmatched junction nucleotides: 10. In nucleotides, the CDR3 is TGCAGCGGTCACTCTAGCGGGGTTGGTGAGCAGTTCTTC. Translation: CSGHSSGVGEQFF.

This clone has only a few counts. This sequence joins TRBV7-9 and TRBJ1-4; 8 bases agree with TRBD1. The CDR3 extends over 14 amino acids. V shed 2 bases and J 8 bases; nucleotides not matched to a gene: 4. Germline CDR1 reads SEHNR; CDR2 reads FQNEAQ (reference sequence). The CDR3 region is CASSLQGALEKLFF. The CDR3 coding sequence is TGTGCCAGCAGCTTACAGGGGGCTTTGGAAAAACTGTTTTTT. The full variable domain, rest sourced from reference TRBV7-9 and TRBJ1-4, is DTGVSQNPRHKITKRGQNVTFRCDPISEHNRLYWYRQTLGQGPEFLTYFQNEAQLEKSRLLSDRFSAERPKGSFSTLEIQRTEQGDSAMYLCASSLQGALEKLFFGSGTQLSVL.

CDR3 in DNA: TGTGCCAGCAGCTTAGCCCAGGCCAACGTCCTGACTTTC. Amino acids: CASSLAQANVLTF. The chain links TRBV11-2 to TRBJ2-6; D gene unclear. Trimming took 1 base from V and 6 from J, leaving 4 bases between them. The CDR3 has 13 residues. CDR1 is SGHAT and CDR2 is FQNNGV in the germline V gene.

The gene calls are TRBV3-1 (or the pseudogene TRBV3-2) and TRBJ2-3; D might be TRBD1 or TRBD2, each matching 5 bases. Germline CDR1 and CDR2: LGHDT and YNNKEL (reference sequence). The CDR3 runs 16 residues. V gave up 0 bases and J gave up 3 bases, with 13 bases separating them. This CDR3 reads CASSQEIGTWTDTQYF. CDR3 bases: TGTGCCAGCAGCCAAGAGATAGGGACCTGGACAGATACGCAGTATTTT.

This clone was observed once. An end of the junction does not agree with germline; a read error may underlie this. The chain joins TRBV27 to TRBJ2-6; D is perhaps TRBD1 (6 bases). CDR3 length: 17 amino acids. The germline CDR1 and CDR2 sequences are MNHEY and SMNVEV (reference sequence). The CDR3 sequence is CAGSIGQYYSGANVLTF. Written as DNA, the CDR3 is TGTGCCGGCAGTATAGGACAGTACTACTCTGGGGCCAACGTCCTGACTTTC. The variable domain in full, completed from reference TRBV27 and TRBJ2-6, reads EAQVTQNPRYLITVTGKKLTVTCSQNMNHEYMSWYRQDPGLGLRQIYYSMNVEVTDKGDVPEGYKVSRKEKRNFPLILESPSPNQTSLYFCAGSIGQYYSGANVLTFGAGSRLTVL.

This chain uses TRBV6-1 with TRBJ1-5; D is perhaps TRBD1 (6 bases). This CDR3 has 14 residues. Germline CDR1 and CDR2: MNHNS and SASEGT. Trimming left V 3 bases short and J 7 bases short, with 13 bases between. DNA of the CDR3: TGTGCCAGCAGTGATAGGCAGGGGTTACAGCCCCAGCATTTT. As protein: CASSDRQGLQPQHF.

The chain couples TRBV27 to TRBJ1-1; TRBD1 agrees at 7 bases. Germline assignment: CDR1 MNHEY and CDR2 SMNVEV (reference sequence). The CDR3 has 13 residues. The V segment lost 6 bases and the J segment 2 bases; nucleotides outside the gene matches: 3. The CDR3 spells CASRLGGNTEAFF. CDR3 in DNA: TGTGCCAGCAGGTTAGGGGGCAACACTGAAGCTTTCTTT.

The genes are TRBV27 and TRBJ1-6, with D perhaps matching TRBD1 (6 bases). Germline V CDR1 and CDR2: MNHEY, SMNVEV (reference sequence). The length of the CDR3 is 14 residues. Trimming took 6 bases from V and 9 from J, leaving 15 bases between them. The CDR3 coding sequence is TGTGCCAGCAGGGTGGACAGCGCTGGTTCACCCCTCCACTTT. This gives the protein CASRVDSAGSPLHF.

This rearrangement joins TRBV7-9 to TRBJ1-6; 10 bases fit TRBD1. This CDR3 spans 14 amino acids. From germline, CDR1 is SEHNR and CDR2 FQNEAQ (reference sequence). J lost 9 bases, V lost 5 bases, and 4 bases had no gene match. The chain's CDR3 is CASSGTGAISPLHF. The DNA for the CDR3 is TGTGCCAGCAGCGGGACAGGGGCCATTTCACCCCTCCACTTT.